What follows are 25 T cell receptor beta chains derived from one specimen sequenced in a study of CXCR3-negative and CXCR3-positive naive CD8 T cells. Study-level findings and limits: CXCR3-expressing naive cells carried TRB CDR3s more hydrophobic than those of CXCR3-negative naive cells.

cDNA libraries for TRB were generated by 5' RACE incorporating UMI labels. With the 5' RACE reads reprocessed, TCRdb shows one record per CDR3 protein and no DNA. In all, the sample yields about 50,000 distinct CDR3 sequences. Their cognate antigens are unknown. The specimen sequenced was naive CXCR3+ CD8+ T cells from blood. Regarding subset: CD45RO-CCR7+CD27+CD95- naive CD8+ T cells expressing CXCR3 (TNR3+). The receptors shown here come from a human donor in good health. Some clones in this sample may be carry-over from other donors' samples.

Here the CDR3 reads CASSSPGQPQHF. The V and J genes are TRBV6-5 and TRBJ1-5; TCRdb lists TRBD1, though no DNA is available to test this call. The CDR3 loop spans 12 amino acids. In germline, CDR1 is MNHEY, CDR2 SVGAGI.

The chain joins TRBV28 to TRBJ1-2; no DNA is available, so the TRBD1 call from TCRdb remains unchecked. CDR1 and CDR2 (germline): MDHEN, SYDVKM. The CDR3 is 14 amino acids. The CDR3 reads CASTPDPKTYGYTF.

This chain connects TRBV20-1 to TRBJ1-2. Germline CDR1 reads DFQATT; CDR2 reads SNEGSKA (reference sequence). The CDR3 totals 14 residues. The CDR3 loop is CSARDQGEAYGYTF.

The CDR3 loop is CASSSGTSGQETQYF. This chain uses TRBV7-3 with TRBJ2-5; the D gene TCRdb calls, TRBD2, cannot be checked with no DNA. The CDR3 runs 15 residues. Germline CDR1 SGHTA, CDR2 FQGTGA.

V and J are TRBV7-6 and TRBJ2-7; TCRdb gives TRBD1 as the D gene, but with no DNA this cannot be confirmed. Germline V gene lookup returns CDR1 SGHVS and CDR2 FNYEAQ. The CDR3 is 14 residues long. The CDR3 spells CASSLARGTYEQYF.

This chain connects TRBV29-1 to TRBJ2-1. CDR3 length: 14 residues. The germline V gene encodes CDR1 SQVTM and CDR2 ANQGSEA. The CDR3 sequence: CSVDSQTYYNEQFF.

The CDR3 loop reads CASSSEYGQGLGLFF. V gene TRBV5-5 combines with J gene TRBJ1-4; TCRdb returns TRBD1, unconfirmable since there is no DNA. The germline V gene encodes CDR1 SGHKS and CDR2 YYEKEE (reference sequence). This CDR3 comprises 15 residues.

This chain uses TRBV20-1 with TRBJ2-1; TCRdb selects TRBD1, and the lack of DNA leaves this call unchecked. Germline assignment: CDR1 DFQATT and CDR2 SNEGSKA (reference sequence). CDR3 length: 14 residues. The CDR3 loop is CSAAPSGDYNEQFF.

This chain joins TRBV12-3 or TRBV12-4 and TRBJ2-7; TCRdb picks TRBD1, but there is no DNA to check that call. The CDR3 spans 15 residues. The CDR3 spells CASSDPAGRFPEQYF.

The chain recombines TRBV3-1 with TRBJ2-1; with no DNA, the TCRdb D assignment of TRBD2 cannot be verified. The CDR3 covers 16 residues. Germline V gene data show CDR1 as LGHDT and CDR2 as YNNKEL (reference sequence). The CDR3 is CASSQQTSGDINEQFF.

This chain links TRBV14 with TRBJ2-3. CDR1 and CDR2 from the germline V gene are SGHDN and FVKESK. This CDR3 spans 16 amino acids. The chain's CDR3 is CASSQGEGTPVDTQYF. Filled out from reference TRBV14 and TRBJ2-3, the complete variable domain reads EAGVTQFPSHSVIEKGQTVTLRCDPISGHDNLYWYRRVMGKEIKFLLHFVKESKQDESGMPNNRFLAERTGGTYSTLKVQPAELEDSGVYFCASSQGEGTPVDTQYFGPGTRLTVL.

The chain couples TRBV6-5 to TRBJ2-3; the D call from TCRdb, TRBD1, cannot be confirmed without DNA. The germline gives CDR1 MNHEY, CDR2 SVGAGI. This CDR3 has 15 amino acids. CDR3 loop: CASSYSSGSGDTQYF.

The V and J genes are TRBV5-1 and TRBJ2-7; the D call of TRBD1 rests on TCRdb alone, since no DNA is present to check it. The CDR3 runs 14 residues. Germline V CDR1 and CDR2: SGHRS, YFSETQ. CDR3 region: CASSFDSPNYEQYF.

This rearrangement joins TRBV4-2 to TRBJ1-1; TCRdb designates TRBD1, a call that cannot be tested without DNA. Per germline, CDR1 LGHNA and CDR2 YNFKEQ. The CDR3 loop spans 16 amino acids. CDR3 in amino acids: CASSSGQGLRGAEAFF.

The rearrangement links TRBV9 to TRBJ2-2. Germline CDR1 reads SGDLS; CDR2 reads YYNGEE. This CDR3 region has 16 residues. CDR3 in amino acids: CASSVATSGNTGELFF.

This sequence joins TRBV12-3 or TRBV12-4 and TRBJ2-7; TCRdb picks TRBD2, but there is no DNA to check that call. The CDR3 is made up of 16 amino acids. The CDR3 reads CASSLYWTTSEYEQYF.

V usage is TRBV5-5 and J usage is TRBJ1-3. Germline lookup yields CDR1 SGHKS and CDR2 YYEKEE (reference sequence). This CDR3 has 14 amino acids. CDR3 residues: CASSFGDGGNTIYF. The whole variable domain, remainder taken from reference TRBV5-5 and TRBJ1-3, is DAGVTQSPTHLIKTRGQQVTLRCSPISGHKSVSWYQQVLGQGPQFIFQYYEKEERGRGNFPDRFSARQFPNYSSELNVNALLLGDSALYLCASSFGDGGNTIYFGEGSWLTVV.

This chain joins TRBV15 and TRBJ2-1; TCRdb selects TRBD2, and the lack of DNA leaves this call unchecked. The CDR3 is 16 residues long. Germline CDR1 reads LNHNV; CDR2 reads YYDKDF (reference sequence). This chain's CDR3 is CATSISGGLTYNEQFF.

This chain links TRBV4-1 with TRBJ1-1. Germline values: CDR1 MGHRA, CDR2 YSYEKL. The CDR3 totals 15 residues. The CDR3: CASSQGMLMNTEAFF.

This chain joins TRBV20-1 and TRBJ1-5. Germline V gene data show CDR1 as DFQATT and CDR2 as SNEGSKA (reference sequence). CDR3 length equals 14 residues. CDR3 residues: CSARFGLSNQPQHF.

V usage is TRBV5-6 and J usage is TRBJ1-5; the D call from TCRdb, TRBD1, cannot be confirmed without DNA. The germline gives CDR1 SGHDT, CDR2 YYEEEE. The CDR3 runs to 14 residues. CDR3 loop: CASSFWGLYQPQHF.

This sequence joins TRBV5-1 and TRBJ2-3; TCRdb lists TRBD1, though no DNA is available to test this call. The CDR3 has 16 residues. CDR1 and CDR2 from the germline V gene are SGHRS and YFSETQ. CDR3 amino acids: CASTTGGDPNTDTQYF.

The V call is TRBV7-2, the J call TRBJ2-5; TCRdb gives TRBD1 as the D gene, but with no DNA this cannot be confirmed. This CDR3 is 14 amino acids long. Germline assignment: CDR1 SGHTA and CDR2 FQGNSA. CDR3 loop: CASSLVGGAETQYF.

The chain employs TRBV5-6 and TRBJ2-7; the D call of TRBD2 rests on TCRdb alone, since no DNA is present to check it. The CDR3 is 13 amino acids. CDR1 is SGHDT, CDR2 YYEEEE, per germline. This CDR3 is CASSAWESYEQYF.

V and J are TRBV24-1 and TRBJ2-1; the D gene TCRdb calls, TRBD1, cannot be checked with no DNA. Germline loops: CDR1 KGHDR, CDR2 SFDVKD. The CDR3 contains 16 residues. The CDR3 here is CATSDSQGTPYNEQFF.